This is a list of T cell receptor beta chains from one sample in a study of immune reconstitution after stem cell transplant in scleroderma. TCRdb passed the RT-PCR reads through MiXCR, listing each CDR3 protein once. The sample carries 2,000 to 3,000 distinct CDR3 sequences, less than 8% recorded once. This material was collected before or after autologous hematopoietic stem cell transplantation (not recorded which). These receptors were obtained from a female donor with systemic sclerosis. Both conserved end residues are part of each CDR3. The order of the fields is clone size, J gene, D gene, V gene, CDR3 protein, CDR3 DNA. The D gene is left open where the match is weak. Clone size is stated in some rows and not others, as once, few, many or a class when expanded.

clone_size: medium-sized
j_call: TRBJ1-5
d_call: .
v_call: TRBV21-1
cdr3_aa: CASSNLSQHF
cdr3_nt: TGTGCCAGCAGCAATTTGTCCCAGCATTTT

clone_size: .
j_call: TRBJ2-7
d_call: .
v_call: TRBV20-1
cdr3_aa: CSASSWTISTYEQYF
cdr3_nt: TGCAGTGCGAGTTCCTGGACTATCTCTACCTACGAGCAGTACTTC

clone_size: medium-sized
j_call: TRBJ1-1
d_call: .
v_call: TRBV6-1
cdr3_aa: CASSKSLGAQWQAFF
cdr3_nt: TGTGCCAGCAGTAAGTCATTGGGGGCGCAGTGGCAAGCTTTCTTT

clone_size: medium-sized
j_call: TRBJ2-2
d_call: TRBD2
v_call: TRBV11-3
cdr3_aa: CASTLPAGGPLGELFF
cdr3_nt: TGTGCCAGTACACTCCCGGCGGGGGGGCCCCTGGGGGAGCTGTTTTTT

clone_size: large
j_call: TRBJ1-5
d_call: .
v_call: TRBV7-2
cdr3_aa: CASSLGSGTLQPQHF
cdr3_nt: TGTGCCAGCAGCTTAGGTTCGGGGACATTACAGCCCCAGCATTTT

clone_size: .
j_call: TRBJ1-5
d_call: .
v_call: TRBV5-1
cdr3_aa: CASSLHRSFEPQHF
cdr3_nt: TGCGCCAGCAGCTTGCACAGATCTTTTGAGCCCCAGCATTTT

clone_size: few
j_call: TRBJ1-5
d_call: .
v_call: TRBV7-2
cdr3_aa: CASSSAGSPNQPQHF
cdr3_nt: TGTGCCAGCAGCTCGGCAGGGTCCCCCAATCAGCCCCAGCATTTT

clone_size: few
j_call: TRBJ1-5
d_call: .
v_call: TRBV25-1
cdr3_aa: CASSARSGQPQHF
cdr3_nt: TGTGCCAGCAGTGCCCGTAGCGGTCAGCCCCAGCATTTT

clone_size: medium-sized
j_call: TRBJ2-2
d_call: .
v_call: TRBV6-2/TRBV6-3
cdr3_aa: CASSYPGRRNTGELFF
cdr3_nt: TGTGCCAGCAGTTACCCCGGCAGGAGGAACACCGGGGAGCTGTTTTTT

clone_size: few
j_call: TRBJ1-1
d_call: .
v_call: TRBV18
cdr3_aa: CASSPPGEADTEAFF
cdr3_nt: TGTGCCAGCTCACCACCAGGTGAGGCGGACACTGAAGCTTTCTTT

clone_size: .
j_call: TRBJ1-2
d_call: TRBD1
v_call: TRBV7-8
cdr3_aa: CASSLQGAYRPHYGYTF
cdr3_nt: TGTGCCAGCAGCTTACAGGGGGCTTATAGGCCTCACTATGGCTACACCTTC

clone_size: few
j_call: TRBJ2-1
d_call: .
v_call: TRBV7-6
cdr3_aa: CASSFPGSSYNEQFF
cdr3_nt: TGTGCCAGCAGCTTCCCCGGGTCCTCCTACAATGAGCAGTTCTTC

clone_size: few
j_call: TRBJ1-1
d_call: .
v_call: TRBV5-4
cdr3_aa: CASSPIRDMNTEAFF
cdr3_nt: TGTGCCAGCAGCCCCATCAGGGACATGAACACTGAAGCTTTCTTT

clone_size: medium-sized
j_call: TRBJ2-7
d_call: .
v_call: TRBV7-2
cdr3_aa: CASSPGPNYEQYF
cdr3_nt: TGTGCCAGCAGCCCGGGACCTAACTACGAGCAGTACTTC

clone_size: large
j_call: TRBJ2-7
d_call: TRBD2
v_call: TRBV2
cdr3_aa: CALRGLPNYEQYF
cdr3_nt: TGTGCCCTTAGGGGACTACCCAACTACGAGCAGTACTTC

clone_size: few
j_call: TRBJ2-5
d_call: .
v_call: TRBV9
cdr3_aa: CASSRHRGAETQYF
cdr3_nt: TGTGCCAGCAGCCGCCATCGGGGGGCAGAGACCCAGTACTTC

clone_size: medium-sized
j_call: TRBJ2-5
d_call: TRBD2
v_call: TRBV7-2
cdr3_aa: CASSSWTRETQYF
cdr3_nt: TGTGCCAGCAGCTCCTGGACTAGGGAGACCCAGTACTTC

clone_size: few
j_call: TRBJ1-5
d_call: TRBD1
v_call: TRBV4-3
cdr3_aa: CASSQDPGTGNQPQHF
cdr3_nt: TGCGCCAGCAGCCAAGATCCAGGGACAGGGAATCAGCCCCAGCATTTT

clone_size: medium-sized
j_call: TRBJ2-7
d_call: .
v_call: TRBV7-2
cdr3_aa: CASSLGRQAYEQYF
cdr3_nt: TGTGCCAGCAGCTTAGGGCGACAAGCCTACGAGCAGTACTTC

clone_size: medium-sized
j_call: TRBJ2-2
d_call: TRBD2
v_call: TRBV9
cdr3_aa: CASSVDASGRAVTGELFF
cdr3_nt: TGTGCCAGCAGCGTAGATGCTAGCGGGAGGGCCGTTACCGGGGAGCTGTTTTTT